The clone carrying this TCR beta chain was found a few times. Its antigen remains unidentified. In patients aged 18 to 65, hyperthyroidism was newly diagnosed, with duration under 2 months. The data were obtained in a study of T cells in Graves' hyperthyroidism and ophthalmopathy. The overall study: Peripheral blood was obtained at initial diagnosis, preceding any treatment. Regarding the study as a whole: Also found in blood were most expanded thyroid clonotypes above 0.001. In the analysis, a 13 V-J model separated ophthalmopathy from stable hyperthyroidism.

Researchers amplified the TCR beta CDR3 regions from RNA transcripts. In the first-round RT-PCR of the TCR CDR3, the HTBI primer set was used. A single record per CDR3 protein comes from TCRdb applying MiXCR to the multiplex PCR reads. The sample has approximately 210,000 distinct CDR3 sequences; roughly 17% are singletons. CDR1 is SGHRS and CDR2 is YFSETQ in the germline V gene. There are 13 residues in the CDR3. J was trimmed by 2 bases and V by 5 bases; bases with no gene match: 3. The source material was blood. The sequence derives from a man aged 45 to 65 with Graves' hyperthyroidism. The chain carries TRBV5-1 and TRBJ2-5; the match to TRBD1 covers 7 bases. The CDR3: CASRGQVQETQYF. The CDR3 DNA follows: TGCGCCAGCAGAGGACAGGTACAAGAGACCCAGTACTTC.